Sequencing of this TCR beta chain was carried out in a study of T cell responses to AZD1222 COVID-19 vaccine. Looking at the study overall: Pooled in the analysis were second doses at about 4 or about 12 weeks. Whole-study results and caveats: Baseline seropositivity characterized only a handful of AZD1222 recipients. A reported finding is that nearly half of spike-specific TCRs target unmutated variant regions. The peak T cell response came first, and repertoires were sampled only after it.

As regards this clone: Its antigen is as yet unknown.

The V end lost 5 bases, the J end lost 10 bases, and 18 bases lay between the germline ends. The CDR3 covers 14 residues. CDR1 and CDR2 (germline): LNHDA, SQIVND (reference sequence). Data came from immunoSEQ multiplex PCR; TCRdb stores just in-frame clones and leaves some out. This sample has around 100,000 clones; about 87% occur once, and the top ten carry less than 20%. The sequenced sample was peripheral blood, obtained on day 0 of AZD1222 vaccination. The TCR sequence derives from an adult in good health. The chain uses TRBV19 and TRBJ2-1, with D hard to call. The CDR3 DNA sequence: TGTGCCAGTAGTCGACGTAGATCCCAGAGGGAGCAGTTCTTC. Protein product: CASSRRRSQREQFF. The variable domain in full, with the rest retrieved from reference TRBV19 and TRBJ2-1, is DGGITQSPKYLFRKEGQNVTLSCEQNLNHDAMYWYRQDPGQGLRLIYYSQIVNDFQKGDIAEGYSVSREKKESFPLTVTSAQKNPTAFYLCASSRRRSQREQFFGPGTRLTVL.